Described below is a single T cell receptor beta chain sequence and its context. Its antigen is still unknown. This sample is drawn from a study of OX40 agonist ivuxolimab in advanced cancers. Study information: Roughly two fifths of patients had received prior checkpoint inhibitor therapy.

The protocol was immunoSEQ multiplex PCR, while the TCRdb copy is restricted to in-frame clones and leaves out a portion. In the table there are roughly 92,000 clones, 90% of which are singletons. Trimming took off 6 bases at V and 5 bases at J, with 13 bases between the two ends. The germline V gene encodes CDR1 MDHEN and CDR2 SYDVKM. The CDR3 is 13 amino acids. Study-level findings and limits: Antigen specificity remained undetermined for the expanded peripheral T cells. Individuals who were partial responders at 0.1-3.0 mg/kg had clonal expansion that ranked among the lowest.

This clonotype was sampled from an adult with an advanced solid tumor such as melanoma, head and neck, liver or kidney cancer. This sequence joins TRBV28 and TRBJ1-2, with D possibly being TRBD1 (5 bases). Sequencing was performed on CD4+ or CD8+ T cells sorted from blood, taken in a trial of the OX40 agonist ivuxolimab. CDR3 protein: CASRQGGLYGYTF. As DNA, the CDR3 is TGTGCCAGCAGGCAGGGAGGATTATATGGCTACACCTTC.